These 30 T cell receptor beta chains share one sample of origin, sequenced in a study of T cells in Graves' hyperthyroidism and ophthalmopathy (dated by TCRdb to the late 2010s). The method was multiplex PCR. Sequenced on an Illumina HiSeq 2000. The TCR beta CDR3 regions were amplified from RNA transcripts. A first-round RT-PCR of the TCR CDR3 used the HTBI primer set with the Qiagen OneStep RT-PCR kit. TCRdb reanalyzed the raw reads on its own, using fastp at Q25 for trimming and MiXCR for clone calling, and kept in-frame beta chains. Entries that share a CDR3 protein sequence are merged under the most common genes and DNA. In all, the sample holds about 200,000 distinct CDR3 sequences, and about 16% of those were seen once. Roughly 44% of the sample comes from the top ten. Sequencing used blood. The source of these receptors is a man aged 40-50 years with Graves' hyperthyroidism.

This clonotype was detected a few times. V gene TRBV7-9 combines with J gene TRBJ1-1; D is uncertain. The CDR3 is made up of 15 amino acids. CDR1 and CDR2 from the germline V gene are SEHNR and FQNEAQ (reference sequence). V was clipped by 5 bases and J by 0 bases, with 13 bases between them. CDR3 coding DNA: TGTGCCAGCAGCCTAGAGACCCTCATGAACACTGAAGCTTTCTTT. Translating gives CASSLETLMNTEAFF.

This clonotype was detected many times. The V call is TRBV18, the J call TRBJ1-3; D remains ambiguous. Germline values: CDR1 KGHSH, CDR2 LQKENI. Trimming left V 5 bases short and J 2 bases short, with 10 bases between. This CDR3 spans 14 amino acids. The CDR3 protein is CASSYLTTGNTIYF. CDR3 DNA: TGTGCCAGCTCATATCTAACGACTGGAAACACCATATATTTT.

In this sample, this clonotype turned up many times. This chain joins TRBV28 and TRBJ1-5; D remains unclear. Germline CDR1 and CDR2: MDHEN and SYDVKM. CDR3 length: 13 amino acids. Trimming pared 5 bases from V and 7 bases from J, leaving 12 bases between. The CDR3 sequence: CASSIPLGQPQHF. The CDR3 nucleotides are TGTGCCAGCAGTATTCCTCTGGGGCAGCCCCAGCATTTT.

This clonotype was observed a handful of times. The rearrangement joins TRBV12-3 or TRBV12-4 to TRBJ2-1; TRBD2 is a possible D gene (6 bases). CDR3 size: 12 residues. Trimming pared 4 bases from V and 9 bases from J, leaving 10 bases between. CDR3 loop: CASSSGGLEQFF. DNA for the CDR3: TGTGCCAGCAGTTCCGGGGGTCTTGAGCAGTTCTTC.

As regards this clonotype: A read error may account for a junction end that differs from germline. The rearrangement links TRBV5-4 to TRBJ2-5; no clear D. CDR1 and CDR2 from the germline V gene are SGHNT and YYREEE (reference sequence). The CDR3 length is 14 residues. CDR3 bases: TGTGCCAGCAGCACCGACCGGTACCAAGAGACCCATTACTTC. Protein sequence: CASSTDRYQETHYF.

The CDR3 coding sequence is TGTGCCAGCACCGACAGGGTAAACCAAGAGACCCAGTACTTC. This translates into CASTDRVNQETQYF. This chain joins TRBV6-1 and TRBJ2-5; 7 bases match TRBD1. CDR3 length: 14 residues. Unmatched junction bases numbered 5, after V lost 7 bases and J lost 0 bases. CDR1 and CDR2 (germline): MNHNS, SASEGT.

This clonotype showed up just a few times. The gene calls are TRBV5-1 and TRBJ2-3; 7 positions agree with TRBD1. The CDR3 extends over 15 amino acids. V dropped 7 bases and J dropped 1; count of bases not matched to a gene: 9. Germline V lookup: CDR1 SGHRS, CDR2 YFSETQ. CDR3 region: CASGWDSPRTDTQYF. CDR3 DNA sequence: TGCGCCAGCGGCTGGGACAGTCCTCGCACAGATACGCAGTATTTT.

This clonotype was detected a few times. The genes are TRBV28 and TRBJ1-3, with D possibly TRBD1 on 6 matching bases. CDR3 size: 15 residues. Germline V gene sequence: CDR1 MDHEN, CDR2 SYDVKM. V was cut by 7 bases and J by 2 bases, with 15 bases left in between. Here the CDR3 reads CASNLGGPPGNTIYF. For the CDR3, the DNA is TGTGCCAGCAACCTAGGGGGACCCCCTGGAAACACCATATATTTT.

The genes are TRBV7-9 and TRBJ1-3; a possible D gene is TRBD1 (5 bases). There are 16 residues in the CDR3. V was shortened by 6 bases and J by 2 bases, with 17 bases between the two germline ends. Per germline, CDR1 SEHNR and CDR2 FQNEAQ (reference sequence). CDR3 bases: TGTGCCAGCAGTCGAGGACAAATTGGGACTGGAAACACCATATATTTT. This sequence encodes CASSRGQIGTGNTIYF.

This clonotype came up many times. The chain has TRBV6-1 and TRBJ1-1, with TRBD1 as a possible D gene (6 bases). The CDR3 loop spans 17 amino acids. CDR1 is MNHNS, CDR2 SASEGT, per germline. V was clipped by 6 bases and J by 2 bases, with 22 bases between them. CDR3 amino acids: CASSSWGGRRVNTEAFF. The CDR3 DNA follows: TGTGCCAGCAGCTCCTGGGGGGGGCGGAGGGTAAACACTGAAGCTTTCTTT.

Many counts were recorded for this clonotype. This CDR3 is CASSARVNTEAFF. The CDR3 nucleotides read TGCGCCAGCAGCGCTAGAGTGAACACTGAAGCTTTCTTT. The rearrangement uses TRBV5-1 and TRBJ1-1; D uncertain. Trimming removed 4 bases from V and 0 bases from J, with 7 bases in between. The CDR3 is 13 residues long. Germline V CDR1 and CDR2: SGHRS, YFSETQ.

This clonotype was seen ten or more times. The V and J genes are TRBV5-1 and TRBJ2-7; possibly TRBD1 or TRBD2 for D (6 bases each). Trimming took 4 bases from V and 3 from J, leaving 11 bases between them. The germline gives CDR1 SGHRS, CDR2 YFSETQ. The CDR3 length is 13 residues. The CDR3 DNA follows: TGCGCCAGCAGCCCCGGGGGCCTCTACGAGCAGTACTTC. Amino acids: CASSPGGLYEQYF.

Remarks on this clonotype: This may come from a read error, since a much larger clone is one base off. The J gene is TRBJ2-2, the V gene TRBV9, with D possibly matching TRBD2 (7 bases). V gave up 2 bases and J gave up 1 base, with 12 bases separating them. The germline V gene encodes CDR1 SGDLS and CDR2 YYNGEE. The CDR3 consists of 16 residues. The CDR3 sequence is CASSVGGGQNTGELFF. The CDR3, as DNA: TGTGCCAGCAGCGTGGGCGGGGGCCAGAACACCGGGGAGCTGTTTTTT.

This clonotype showed up many times. The chain couples TRBV20-1 to TRBJ2-7, with TRBD1 matching over 11 bases. Germline V gives CDR1 DFQATT, CDR2 SNEGSKA (reference sequence). The V gene end was trimmed by 4 bases and the J gene end by 6 bases; junction bases not matched to a gene: 8. There are 14 residues in the CDR3. This CDR3 is CSATPGQGVGEQYF. In nucleotides, the CDR3 is TGCAGTGCTACCCCGGGACAGGGGGTTGGCGAGCAGTACTTC.

This clonotype has a handful of counts. This rearrangement joins TRBV18 to TRBJ2-3; tentatively, D is TRBD2 (6 bases). Trimming took 2 bases from V and 4 from J, leaving 19 bases between them. The V gene's germline CDR1 is KGHSH and CDR2 LQKENI. This CDR3 region has 17 residues. The CDR3: CASSPEAGGRTPDTQYF. Here the CDR3 DNA reads TGTGCCAGCTCACCAGAAGCCGGAGGGAGGACACCAGATACGCAGTATTTT.

This clonotype was seen repeatedly, ten times or more. The J gene is TRBJ2-7, the V gene TRBV28, with 8 bases aligning to TRBD1. The CDR3 runs to 13 residues. Losses at the gene ends were 10 bases for V and 5 bases for J; bases not matched to a gene: 10. Germline CDR1 MDHEN, CDR2 SYDVKM. This chain's CDR3 is CATSGTGGNEQYF. In nucleotides, the CDR3 is TGTGCCACCTCCGGGACAGGCGGCAACGAGCAGTACTTC.

This clonotype was seen ten or more times. The chain uses TRBV10-3 and TRBJ2-7; 8 bases align to TRBD2. Unmatched junction bases numbered 7, after V lost 2 bases and J lost 7 bases. Germline CDR1 is ENHRY and CDR2 is SYGVKD. This CDR3 is built from 14 residues. The CDR3 nucleotides are TGTGCCATCAGTGAGATGGGGGCTAGCGGGGAGCAGTACTTC. Protein product: CAISEMGASGEQYF.

In this sample, this clonotype turned up a few times. The chain uses TRBV19 and TRBJ1-5; tentatively, D is TRBD1 (6 bases). CDR1 and CDR2 (germline): LNHDA, SQIVND (reference sequence). Trimming pared 7 bases from V and 7 bases from J, leaving 11 bases between. This CDR3 has 12 amino acids. CDR3 coding DNA: TGTGCCAGTATTAGGGGGAAACAGCCCCAGCATTTT. It codes for CASIRGKQPQHF.

The CDR3 DNA is TGCGCCAGCAGCTTGGCCGGGACAGTGGAATCTGGGGCCAACGTCCTGACTTTC. This translates into CASSLAGTVESGANVLTF. The genes are TRBV5-1 and TRBJ2-6; 7 nucleotides line up with TRBD1. The CDR3 has 18 residues. Germline CDR1 is SGHRS and CDR2 is YFSETQ. V shed 0 bases, J shed 1 base, and the junction held 7 bases outside the gene matches.

This clonotype appeared many times. The chain recombines TRBV7-9 with TRBJ1-1; D possibly corresponds to TRBD1 (5 bases). The germline gives CDR1 SEHNR, CDR2 FQNEAQ (reference sequence). With 4 bases removed from V and 2 bases from J, the gap between germline ends came to 11 bases. The CDR3 runs 14 residues. The CDR3 DNA reads as TGTGCCAGCAGCTCTCTGGACACCAACACTGAAGCTTTCTTT. It codes for CASSSLDTNTEAFF.

This clonotype was observed at least ten times. The CDR3 DNA follows: TGTGCCAGCAGCCAATTTACCCCGGGACGAACAGATACGCAGTATTTT. This translates into CASSQFTPGRTDTQYF. The chain combines TRBV3-1 with TRBJ2-3; the D call may be TRBD1 or TRBD2 (5 bases each). Germline values: CDR1 LGHDT, CDR2 YNNKEL (reference sequence). The CDR3 runs to 16 residues. V lost 2 bases to trimming and J lost 3 bases, with 15 bases between them.

This clonotype was recorded many times. The rearrangement uses TRBV5-6 and TRBJ1-6; D uncertain. The CDR3 has 16 residues. Germline CDR1 and CDR2: SGHDT and YYEEEE. Trimming took off 0 bases at V and 0 bases at J, with 7 bases between the two ends. The CDR3 loop reads CASSLDSSSYNSPLHF. The DNA for the CDR3 is TGTGCCAGCAGCTTGGACAGCAGCTCCTATAATTCACCCCTCCACTTT.

This clonotype was observed at least ten times. The chain uses TRBV6-2 or TRBV6-3 and TRBJ2-5, with TRBD2 matching over 11 bases. The CDR3 contains 19 residues. Germline assignment: CDR1 MNHEY and CDR2 SVGEGT. The V gene end was trimmed by 2 bases and the J gene end by 1 base; junction bases not matched to a gene: 12. The CDR3 sequence: CASSYPETSGAATQETQYF. The CDR3 DNA follows: TGTGCCAGCAGTTACCCGGAGACTAGCGGGGCCGCAACCCAAGAGACCCAGTACTTC.

This clonotype was picked up many times. The CDR3 sequence is CASSEFRSVQGAVGELFF. The CDR3 bases are TGTGCCAGCAGTGAATTTCGTTCGGTGCAGGGGGCCGTCGGGGAGCTGTTTTTT. The chain couples TRBV2 to TRBJ2-2; TRBD1 agrees at 8 bases. The V gene's germline CDR1 is SNHLY and CDR2 FYNNEI. This CDR3 comprises 18 residues. J was trimmed by 7 bases and V by 2 bases; bases with no gene match: 15.

In its sample, this clonotype was seen many times. The chain recombines TRBV4-3 with TRBJ1-5; 11 positions agree with TRBD1. This CDR3 spans 17 amino acids. Germline trimming cut 4 bases from V and 4 bases from J; bases unmatched to any gene: 9. CDR1 is LGHNA, CDR2 YSLEER, per germline. The CDR3 coding sequence is TGCGCCAGCAGCCCTAACCTCCGGGACAGGGGGAATCAGCCCCAGCATTTT. Translating gives CASSPNLRDRGNQPQHF.

This clonotype was counted between two and nine times. This chain connects TRBV7-8 to TRBJ2-7, with 8 bases identical to TRBD1. Per germline, CDR1 SGHVS and CDR2 FQNEAQ. The CDR3 spans 18 residues. With 1 base clipped from V and 0 bases from J, the junction kept 11 bases outside the gene matches. The CDR3, as DNA: TGTGCCAGCAGCTTAGTGGCCGCGACAGGGGTTCTCTCCTACGAGCAGTACTTC. It yields the protein CASSLVAATGVLSYEQYF.

A few counts support this clonotype. The CDR3 spells CASSLRFRVGTF. CDR3 coding DNA: TGTGCCAGCAGTTTACGGTTCCGCGTCGGGACCTTC. This chain uses TRBV28 with TRBJ1-2; D gene ambiguous. Trimming took off 2 bases at V and 14 bases at J, with 15 bases between the two ends. In germline, CDR1 is MDHEN, CDR2 SYDVKM. The CDR3 sequence is 12 residues long.

This rearrangement joins TRBV19 to TRBJ1-2; D is unclear. This CDR3 has 14 residues. Trimming stripped 3 bases from V and 1 base from J, with 9 bases between. Germline CDR1 LNHDA, CDR2 SQIVND (reference sequence). The CDR3 bases are TGTGCCAGTAGTATCGACACCTTTAACTATGGCTACACCTTC. Translation gives CASSIDTFNYGYTF.

This clonotype showed up just a few times. One base away lies a much larger clone, so this may be a sequencing read error. This rearrangement joins TRBV2 to TRBJ2-5; the D gene is possibly TRBD2 (6 bases). The germline V gene has CDR1 SNHLY and CDR2 FYNNEI. This CDR3 region has 13 residues. V was clipped by 8 bases and J by 2 bases, with 12 bases between them. CDR3: CASSGTLQETQYF. In DNA, the CDR3 is TGTGCCAGCTCCGGGACTCTTCAAGAGACCCAGTACTTC. Combining the CDR3 with reference TRBV2 and TRBJ2-5 gives the whole variable domain EPEVTQTPSHQVTQMGQEVILRCVPISNHLYFYWYRQILGQKVEFLVSFYNNEISEKSEIFDDQFSVERPDGSNFTLKIRSTKLEDSAMYFCASSGTLQETQYFGPGTRLLVL.

This chain joins TRBV4-3 and TRBJ2-2; TRBD2 might be the D (9 bases). Between the trimmed V and J ends, which lost 3 bases and 6 bases, there was a span of 20 bases. CDR1 is LGHNA and CDR2 is YSLEER in the germline V gene. The CDR3 has 17 amino acids. The CDR3 reads CASSHLTGAGGSGELFF. The CDR3 region has the DNA TGCGCCAGCAGCCACCTGACAGGGGCGGGGGGGTCCGGGGAGCTGTTTTTT.